Below are 29 T cell receptor beta chains sequenced from a single sample in a study of cytomegalovirus exposure and HLA in healthy donors. Primers for the PCR totalled 60 Vbeta and 13 Jbeta. The assay was immunoSEQ multiplex PCR, and TCRdb's table has in-frame clones only and misses some. The sample includes 100,000 or so clones, approximately 12% of them seen just once. Material for sequencing was PBMCs. The receptor set was obtained from a man in his forties or fifties in good health and CMV-seropositive.

This clone has only a few counts. The rearrangement links TRBV7-6 to TRBJ1-4, with D uncertain. Germline loops: CDR1 SGHVS, CDR2 FNYEAQ. The length of the CDR3 is 14 residues. The ends were cut back, 3 bases at V and 4 bases at J, with 9 bases in the middle. Written as DNA, the CDR3 is TGTGCCAGCAGCTTGGGGAGGGATAATGAAAAACTGTTTTTT. Protein product: CASSLGRDNEKLFF.

The gene calls are TRBV2 and TRBJ1-1; D call uncertain. The CDR3 length is 14 residues. Trimming removed 2 bases from V and 1 base from J, with 8 bases in between. Germline lookup yields CDR1 SNHLY and CDR2 FYNNEI. Here the CDR3 reads CASSELWPNTEAFF. CDR3 nucleotides: TGTGCCAGCAGTGAACTTTGGCCGAACACTGAAGCTTTCTTT. The whole variable domain, remainder taken from reference TRBV2 and TRBJ1-1, is EPEVTQTPSHQVTQMGQEVILRCVPISNHLYFYWYRQILGQKVEFLVSFYNNEISEKSEIFDDQFSVERPDGSNFTLKIRSTKLEDSAMYFCASSELWPNTEAFFGQGTRLTVV.

The J gene is TRBJ2-2, the V gene TRBV29-1; D may be TRBD1 (5 bases). The germline V gene has CDR1 SQVTM and CDR2 ANQGSEA. This CDR3 region has 13 residues. Trimming removed 3 bases from V and 2 bases from J, with 7 bases in between. The CDR3 DNA is TGCAGCGTTGAGGACATCAACACCGGGGAGCTGTTTTTT. Translation gives CSVEDINTGELFF.

The chain has TRBV27 and TRBJ2-7; 8 bases line up with TRBD2. The length of the CDR3 is 17 residues. Germline CDR1 reads MNHEY; CDR2 reads SMNVEV (reference sequence). With V trimmed by 9 bases and J by 6 bases, 22 bases remained unmatched. In DNA form, the CDR3 reads TGTGCCAGGCGGGCTAGCGGGCCCCCTCCTCCTTTGGGCGAGCAGTACTTC. Its translation: CARRASGPPPPLGEQYF.

With regard to this clone: A junction boundary mismatches the germline segment, possibly from a read error. The chain combines TRBV9 with TRBJ2-6; possibly TRBD1 for D (5 bases). Germline-derived CDR1 and CDR2 are SGDLS and YYNGEE. CDR3 size: 18 residues. The CDR3 DNA reads as TGTGCCAGCAGCGGAGACAGAGAAACCTTCCCTGGGGCCAACGTCCCGACTTTC. Translating it yields CASSGDRETFPGANVPTF. Supplemented by reference TRBV9 and TRBJ2-6, the full variable domain reads DSGVTQTPKHLITATGQRVTLRCSPRSGDLSVYWYQQSLDQGLQFLIQYYNGEERAKGNILERFSAQQFPDLHSELNLSSLELGDSALYFCASSGDRETFPGANVPTFGAGSRLTVL.

This clone came up a few times. One end of the junction fails to match germline, which may point to a read error. The chain is built from TRBV7-9 and TRBJ1-1; D ambiguous. Germline assignment: CDR1 SEHNR and CDR2 FQNEAQ (reference sequence). This CDR3 comprises 14 residues. The chain's CDR3 is CASNLMAAGTEAFF. The CDR3, as DNA: TGTGCCAGCAACTTAATGGCAGCGGGGACTGAAGCTTTCTTT. The full variable domain, rest sourced from reference TRBV7-9 and TRBJ1-1, is DTGVSQNPRHKITKRGQNVTFRCDPISEHNRLYWYRQTLGQGPEFLTYFQNEAQLEKSRLLSDRFSAERPKGSFSTLEIQRTEQGDSAMYLCASNLMAAGTEAFFGQGTRLTVV.

The chain has TRBV12-2 and TRBJ1-5; the table's D call TRBD1 went unverified against the DNA. TRBV12-2 is recorded as a pseudogene. The CDR3 contains 17 residues. CDR3 nucleotides: TGTGCAAGTCGCTTAGCGCACAGGGGTCGGGGGAATCAGCCCCAGCATTTT. It codes for CASRLAHRGRGNQPQHF.

This clone turned up a few times. This rearrangement joins TRBV6-5 to TRBJ2-7; the D gene is possibly TRBD1 (6 bases). Germline CDR1 is MNHEY and CDR2 is SVGAGI. The CDR3 totals 13 residues. The V and J ends lost 4 bases and 2 bases respectively, with 9 bases between them. The DNA of the CDR3 is TGTGCCAGCAGTTGGGCAGGGGCCTACGAGCAGTACTTC. The encoded protein is CASSWAGAYEQYF.

The rearrangement joins TRBV5-4 to TRBJ2-5, with D possibly being TRBD2 (6 bases). The CDR3 runs to 16 residues. Germline assignment: CDR1 SGHNT and CDR2 YYREEE (reference sequence). Trimming took off 0 bases at V and 2 bases at J, with 14 bases between the two ends. CDR3 nucleotides: TGTGCCAGCAGCTTGGATAAGGGACTTGATCAAGAGACCCAGTACTTC. Translation gives CASSLDKGLDQETQYF.

A few counts support this clone. The V call is TRBV18, the J call TRBJ2-1; TRBD2 matches at 7 bases. Germline trimming cut 5 bases from V and 6 bases from J; bases unmatched to any gene: 7. The CDR3 totals 14 residues. CDR1 is KGHSH and CDR2 is LQKENI in the germline V gene. The chain's CDR3 is CASSGGRNLNEQFF. The CDR3 nucleotides are TGTGCCAGCTCAGGCGGGAGAAATCTCAATGAGCAGTTCTTC.

The gene calls are TRBV27 and TRBJ1-5; TRBD1 is a possible D gene (6 bases). Germline V gives CDR1 MNHEY, CDR2 SMNVEV (reference sequence). This CDR3 has 13 residues. The ends were cut back, 4 bases at V and 10 bases at J, with 14 bases in the middle. The CDR3 is CASSSPPDSPQHF. In nucleotides, the CDR3 is TGTGCCAGCAGTTCCCCCCCGGACAGTCCCCAGCATTTT.

As concerns this clone: This specimen includes other DNA sequences encoding the same CDR3. This chain connects TRBV29-1 to TRBJ1-1; a possible D gene is TRBD1 (5 bases). V lost 4 bases to trimming and J lost 1 base, with 13 bases between them. Germline V gene data show CDR1 as SQVTM and CDR2 as ANQGSEA. The CDR3 extends over 14 amino acids. This CDR3 reads CSVARGTGNTEAFF. The CDR3, as DNA: TGCAGCGTTGCTAGAGGAACAGGGAACACTGAAGCTTTCTTT.

This clone was picked up many times. The chain uses TRBV10-2 and TRBJ2-1; 12 nucleotides align to TRBD2. The V segment lost 8 bases and the J segment 6 bases; nucleotides outside the gene matches: 8. This CDR3 has 15 residues. Germline V gives CDR1 WSHSY, CDR2 SAAADI. CDR3 protein: CASGRLAGVSNEQFF. As DNA, the CDR3 is TGCGCCAGCGGTAGACTAGCGGGAGTATCCAATGAGCAGTTCTTC.

This clone occurred a few times. The chain joins TRBV19 to TRBJ1-5; maybe TRBD1 (5 bases). The V gene's germline CDR1 is LNHDA and CDR2 SQIVND (reference sequence). The V end lost 5 bases, the J end lost 7 bases, and 12 bases lay between the germline ends. This CDR3 has 13 residues. CDR3 protein: CASSEQVGQPQHF. The DNA of the CDR3 is TGTGCCAGTAGTGAACAGGTAGGGCAGCCCCAGCATTTT.

This clone was counted a few times. The rearrangement uses TRBV6-1 and TRBJ2-7, with D perhaps matching TRBD1 (5 bases). The CDR3 covers 11 residues. The germline CDR1 and CDR2 sequences are MNHNS and SASEGT. Trimming shortened V by 6 bases and J by 3 bases, and 6 bases separated the two germline ends. Here the CDR3 reads CASRGVYEQYF. As DNA, the CDR3 is TGTGCCAGCAGAGGGGTCTACGAGCAGTACTTC.

This clone was recorded a few times. This chain joins TRBV30 and TRBJ2-5; 7 bases are a match to TRBD1. J gave up 3 bases and V 2 bases, and 3 bases lay outside the gene matches. CDR3 length: 13 residues. Germline values: CDR1 GTSNPN, CDR2 SVGIG (reference sequence). This chain's CDR3 is CAWSSGTEETQYF. The CDR3 DNA follows: TGTGCCTGGAGTTCCGGGACAGAAGAGACCCAGTACTTC.

As regards this clone: Relative to the germline gene, one junction end is altered; a read error may explain this. Within the sample, other DNA sequences also encode this same CDR3. V is TRBV28 and J is TRBJ2-7; 11 bases fit TRBD1. CDR3 length: 15 amino acids. Germline V gene sequence: CDR1 MDHEN, CDR2 SYDVKM. The CDR3 region has the DNA TGCGCCAGCAGACCTGGGACAGGGGGGTTCTACGAGCAGTACTTC. It specifies CASRPGTGGFYEQYF.

The V and J genes are TRBV27 and TRBJ2-1; a possible D gene is TRBD2 (5 bases). Germline V gene lookup returns CDR1 MNHEY and CDR2 SMNVEV (reference sequence). The V and J ends lost 6 bases and 2 bases respectively, with 14 bases between them. CDR3 length: 15 residues. In nucleotides, the CDR3 is TGTGCCAGCAGCCCGGACGGAGGAACCTACAATGAGCAGTTCTTC. Encoded protein: CASSPDGGTYNEQFF.

This chain connects TRBV6-1 to TRBJ2-5; 10 bases are a match to TRBD2. Germline assignment: CDR1 MNHNS and CDR2 SASEGT. The CDR3 has 16 residues. Trimming took 2 bases from V and 2 from J; bases not matched to a gene: 5. The CDR3 region has the DNA TGTGCCAGCAGTGAACTAGCGGGAGTTGGGCAAGAGACCCAGTACTTC. Translated, it gives CASSELAGVGQETQYF.

This rearrangement joins TRBV5-1 to TRBJ2-2; 8 bases agree with TRBD2. Germline V gene sequence: CDR1 SGHRS, CDR2 YFSETQ. CDR3 size: 17 residues. The ends lost 0 bases at V and 6 bases at J; junction bases unmatched: 10. In nucleotides, the CDR3 is TGCGCCAGCAGCTTGGAGCGAGCGGGAGTCTTTGCCGGGGAGCTGTTTTTT. The encoded protein is CASSLERAGVFAGELFF.

This clone was found a few times. V gene TRBV11-3 combines with J gene TRBJ1-4; D call uncertain. Trimming pared 0 bases from V and 5 bases from J, leaving 4 bases between. The CDR3 loop spans 13 amino acids. Germline-derived CDR1 and CDR2 are SGHNT and YENEEA. CDR3 sequence reads: CASSLDPNEKLFF. The CDR3 nucleotides are TGTGCCAGCAGCTTAGACCCGAATGAAAAACTGTTTTTT.

The chain uses TRBV11-2 and TRBJ1-1, with D hard to call. V was cut by 8 bases and J by 2 bases, with 12 bases left in between. The CDR3 consists of 13 residues. The germline V gene has CDR1 SGHAT and CDR2 FQNNGV. CDR3 protein: CASGVAGNTEAFF. In DNA, the CDR3 is TGTGCCAGCGGGGTCGCGGGCAACACTGAAGCTTTCTTT.

This clone has just a few counts. The chain employs TRBV21-1 and TRBJ2-5; the listed D gene, TRBD2, was not tested against the DNA. TRBV21-1 is labeled a pseudogene. The CDR3 length is 17 residues. The CDR3 protein is CASSKATAGGCEETQYF. DNA of the CDR3: TGTGCCAGCAGCAAAGCCACGGCGGGAGGGTGTGAAGAGACCCAGTACTTC.

The gene calls are TRBV6-4 and TRBJ2-7; TRBD1 matches at 9 bases. The germline V gene has CDR1 MRHNA and CDR2 SNTAGT. There are 14 residues in the CDR3. V lost 6 bases, J lost 5 bases, and 8 bases stayed unmatched. The CDR3 here is CASRRGTGIDEQYF. Written as DNA, the CDR3 is TGTGCCAGCAGACGGGGGACAGGGATCGACGAGCAGTACTTC.

The chain has TRBV5-1 and TRBJ2-7; 7 nucleotides agree with TRBD2. V trimming: 3 bases; J trimming: 0 bases; junction bases outside the gene matches: 9. The CDR3 is 16 residues long. The germline gives CDR1 SGHRS, CDR2 YFSETQ. Here the CDR3 DNA reads TGCGCCAGCAGCTCTGATGTGGGGGGGAGCTCCTACGAGCAGTACTTC. Translation: CASSSDVGGSSYEQYF. Filled out from reference TRBV5-1 and TRBJ2-7, the complete variable domain reads KAGVTQTPRYLIKTRGQQVTLSCSPISGHRSVSWYQQTPGQGLQFLFEYFSETQRNKGNFPGRFSGRQFSNSRSEMNVSTLELGDSALYLCASSSDVGGSSYEQYFGPGTRLTVT.

A few counts support this clone. The gene calls are TRBV15 and TRBJ1-2; TRBD1 is a possible D gene (5 bases). CDR1 is LNHNV, CDR2 YYDKDF, per germline (reference sequence). V lost 0 bases, J lost 2 bases, and 7 bases lay in between. The CDR3 consists of 14 residues. The CDR3: CATSREQENYGYTF. In nucleotides, the CDR3 is TGTGCCACCAGCAGAGAACAGGAGAACTATGGCTACACCTTC.

This clone was seen more than once but under ten times. The chain employs TRBV18 and TRBJ1-1; D not resolved. Looked up from germline, CDR1 is KGHSH and CDR2 is LQKENI. CDR3 length: 13 residues. The V end lost 6 bases, the J end lost 1 base, and 9 bases lay between the germline ends. CDR3 nucleotide sequence: TGTGCCAGCTCCCTCGGGTCGAACACTGAAGCTTTCTTT. It encodes CASSLGSNTEAFF.

J is TRBJ2-3 and V is TRBV2; possibly TRBD2 for D (6 bases). The length of the CDR3 is 14 residues. The V gene's germline CDR1 is SNHLY and CDR2 FYNNEI. Trimming took off 6 bases at V and 6 bases at J, with 16 bases between the two ends. The CDR3 DNA is TGTGCCAGCAGAGAGACTAGTCAGGTTGATACGCAGTATTTT. Protein sequence: CASRETSQVDTQYF.

This clone was seen more than once but under ten times. V and J are TRBV18 and TRBJ2-7; weak D call: TRBD2 (6 bases). CDR3 size: 13 residues. Trimming took 3 bases from V and 6 from J, leaving 12 bases between them. CDR1 and CDR2 from the germline V gene are KGHSH and LQKENI. CDR3 region: CASSPRGPSEQYF. CDR3 nucleotide sequence: TGTGCCAGCTCACCGCGGGGCCCCAGCGAGCAGTACTTC.